This T cell receptor (beta chain) was observed in a study of OX40 agonist ivuxolimab in advanced cancers. Whole-study findings and limits: Clonal expansion by week 6 occurred in CD4+ and CD8+ blood T cells (at 0.1 to 3.0 mg/kg).

Germline V gene sequence: CDR1 KGHSH, CDR2 LQKENI. J was trimmed by 3 bases and V by 3 bases; bases with no gene match: 1. The CDR3 is 14 amino acids. Profiling relied on immunoSEQ multiplex PCR, and the TCRdb table lists in-frame clones only, not all of them. The repertoire has just over 40,000 clones, about 90% of them found once; the top ten carry roughly 3.7%. This clone has a single count. Its antigen is unknown. The rearrangement uses TRBV18 and TRBJ2-3; TRBD2 aligns across 9 bases. This material consisted of CD4+ or CD8+ T cells sorted from blood, taken in a trial of the OX40 agonist ivuxolimab. This receptor was taken from an adult with an advanced solid tumor such as melanoma, head and neck, liver or kidney cancer. This chain's CDR3 is CASSPSGSTDTQYF. The CDR3 region has the DNA TGTGCCAGCTCACCTAGCGGGAGTACAGATACGCAGTATTTT.